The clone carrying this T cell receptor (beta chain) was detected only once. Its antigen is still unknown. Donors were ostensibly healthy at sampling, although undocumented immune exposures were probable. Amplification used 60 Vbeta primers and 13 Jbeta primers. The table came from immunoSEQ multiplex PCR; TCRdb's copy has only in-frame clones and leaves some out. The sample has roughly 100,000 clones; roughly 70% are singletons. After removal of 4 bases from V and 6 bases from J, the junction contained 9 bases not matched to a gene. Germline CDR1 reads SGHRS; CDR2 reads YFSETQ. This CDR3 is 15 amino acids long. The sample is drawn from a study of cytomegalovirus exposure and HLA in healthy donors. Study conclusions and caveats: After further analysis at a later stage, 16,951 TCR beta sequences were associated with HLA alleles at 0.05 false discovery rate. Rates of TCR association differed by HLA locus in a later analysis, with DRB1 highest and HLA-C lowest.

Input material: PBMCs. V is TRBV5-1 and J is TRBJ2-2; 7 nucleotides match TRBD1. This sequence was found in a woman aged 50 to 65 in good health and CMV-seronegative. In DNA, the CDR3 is TGCGCCAGCAGCCGGGACAGCCCGAGGGCCGGGGAGCTGTTTTTT. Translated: CASSRDSPRAGELFF.